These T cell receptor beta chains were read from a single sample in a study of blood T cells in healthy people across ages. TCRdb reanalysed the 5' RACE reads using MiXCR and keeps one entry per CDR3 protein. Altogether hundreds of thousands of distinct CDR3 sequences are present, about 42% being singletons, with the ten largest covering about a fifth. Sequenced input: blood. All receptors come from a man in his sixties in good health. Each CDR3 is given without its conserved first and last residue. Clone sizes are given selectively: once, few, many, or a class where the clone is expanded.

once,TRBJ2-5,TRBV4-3,ASSQDRGDAQY
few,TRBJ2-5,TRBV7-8,ASSLGTGEAETQY
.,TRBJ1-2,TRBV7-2,ASSLKVGVDYGYT
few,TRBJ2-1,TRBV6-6,ASRPQKGNEQF
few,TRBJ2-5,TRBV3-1,ASSQGLAGQETQY
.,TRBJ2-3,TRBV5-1,ASSWAGTGSDTQY
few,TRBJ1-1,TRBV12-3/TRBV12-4,ASSLGAYTEAF
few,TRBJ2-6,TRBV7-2,ASSALAGGSGANVLT
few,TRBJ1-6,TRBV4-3,ASSPDRAARSPLH
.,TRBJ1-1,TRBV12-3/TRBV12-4,ASSSGATVPHTEAF
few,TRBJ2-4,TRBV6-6,ASRPSGTGAEQY